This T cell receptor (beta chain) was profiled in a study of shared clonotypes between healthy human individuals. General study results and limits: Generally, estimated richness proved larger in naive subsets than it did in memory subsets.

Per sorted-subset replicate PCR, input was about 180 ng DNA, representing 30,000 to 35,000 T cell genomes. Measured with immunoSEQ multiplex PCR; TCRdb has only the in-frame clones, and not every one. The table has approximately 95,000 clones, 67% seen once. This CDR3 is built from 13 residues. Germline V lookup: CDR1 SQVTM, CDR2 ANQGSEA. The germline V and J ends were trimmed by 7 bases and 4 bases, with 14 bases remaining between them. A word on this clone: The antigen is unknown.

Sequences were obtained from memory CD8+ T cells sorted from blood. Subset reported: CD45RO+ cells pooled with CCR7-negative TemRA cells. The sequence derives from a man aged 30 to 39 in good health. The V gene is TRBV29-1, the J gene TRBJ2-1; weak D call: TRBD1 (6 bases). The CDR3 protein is CSGRTVLYNEQFF. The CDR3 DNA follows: TGCAGCGGCCGGACAGTTCTATACAATGAGCAGTTCTTC.